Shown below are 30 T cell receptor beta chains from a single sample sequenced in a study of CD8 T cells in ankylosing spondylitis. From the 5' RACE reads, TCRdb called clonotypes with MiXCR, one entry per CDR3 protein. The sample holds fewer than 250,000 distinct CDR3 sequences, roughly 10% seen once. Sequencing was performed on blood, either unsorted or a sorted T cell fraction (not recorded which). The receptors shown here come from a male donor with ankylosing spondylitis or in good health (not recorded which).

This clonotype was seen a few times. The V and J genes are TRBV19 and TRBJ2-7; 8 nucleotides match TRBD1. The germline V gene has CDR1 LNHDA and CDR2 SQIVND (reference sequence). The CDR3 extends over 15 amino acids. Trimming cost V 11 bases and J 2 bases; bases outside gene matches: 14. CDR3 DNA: TGTGCCGCAGTCGGGGACAGGACTTACCCCTACGAGCAGTACTTC. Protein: CAAVGDRTYPYEQYF. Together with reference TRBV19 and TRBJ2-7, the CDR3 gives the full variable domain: DGGITQSPKYLFRKEGQNVTLSCEQNLNHDAMYWYRQDPGQGLRLIYYSQIVNDFQKGDIAEGYSVSREKKESFPLTVTSAQKNPTAFYLCAAVGDRTYPYEQYFGPGTRLTVT.

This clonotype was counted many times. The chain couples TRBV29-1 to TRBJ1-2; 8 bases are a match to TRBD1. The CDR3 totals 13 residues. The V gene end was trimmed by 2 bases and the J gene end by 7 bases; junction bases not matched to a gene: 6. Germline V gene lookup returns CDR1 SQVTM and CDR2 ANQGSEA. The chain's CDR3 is CSVERQGAGGYTF. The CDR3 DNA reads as TGCAGCGTTGAAAGGCAGGGGGCTGGTGGCTACACCTTC.

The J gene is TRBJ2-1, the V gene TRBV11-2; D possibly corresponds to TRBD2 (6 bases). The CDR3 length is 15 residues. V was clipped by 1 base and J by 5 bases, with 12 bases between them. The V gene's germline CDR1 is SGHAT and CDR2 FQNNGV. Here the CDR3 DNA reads TGTGCCAGCAGCTTAGTTACTAGCCACGACAATGAGCAGTTCTTC. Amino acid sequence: CASSLVTSHDNEQFF.

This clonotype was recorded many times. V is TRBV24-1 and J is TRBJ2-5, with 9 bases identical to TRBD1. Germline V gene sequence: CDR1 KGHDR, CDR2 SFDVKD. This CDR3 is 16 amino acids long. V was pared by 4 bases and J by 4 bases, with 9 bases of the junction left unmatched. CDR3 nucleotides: TGTGCCACCAGTGACTCCAGGACAGGGGTAGGAGAGACCCAGTACTTC. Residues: CATSDSRTGVGETQYF.

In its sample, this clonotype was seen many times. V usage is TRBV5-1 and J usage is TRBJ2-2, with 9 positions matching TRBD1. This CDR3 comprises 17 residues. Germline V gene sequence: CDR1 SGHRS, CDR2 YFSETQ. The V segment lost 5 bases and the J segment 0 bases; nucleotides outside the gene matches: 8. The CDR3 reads CASRANRGPANTGELFF. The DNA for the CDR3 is TGCGCCAGCAGGGCTAACAGGGGGCCCGCGAACACCGGGGAGCTGTTTTTT.

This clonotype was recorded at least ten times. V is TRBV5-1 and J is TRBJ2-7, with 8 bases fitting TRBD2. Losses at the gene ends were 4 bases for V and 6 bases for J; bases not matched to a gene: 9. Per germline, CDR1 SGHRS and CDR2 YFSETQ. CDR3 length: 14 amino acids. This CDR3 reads CASSDGRAGVEQYF. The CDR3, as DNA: TGCGCCAGCAGCGACGGGAGGGCGGGAGTCGAGCAGTACTTC.

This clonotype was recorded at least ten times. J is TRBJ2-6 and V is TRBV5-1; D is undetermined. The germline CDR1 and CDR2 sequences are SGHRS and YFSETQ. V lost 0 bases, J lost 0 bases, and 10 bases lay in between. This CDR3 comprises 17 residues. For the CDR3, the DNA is TGCGCCAGCAGCTTGGTCTACAGTGTCTCTGGGGCCAACGTCCTGACTTTC. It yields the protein CASSLVYSVSGANVLTF.

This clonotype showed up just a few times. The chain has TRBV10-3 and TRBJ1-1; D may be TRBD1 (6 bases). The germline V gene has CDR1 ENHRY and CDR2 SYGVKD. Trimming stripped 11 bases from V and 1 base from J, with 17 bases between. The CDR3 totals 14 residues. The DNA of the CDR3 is TGTGCCTCTAGGGGGGTCCCGGGGAACACTGAAGCTTTCTTT. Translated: CASRGVPGNTEAFF.

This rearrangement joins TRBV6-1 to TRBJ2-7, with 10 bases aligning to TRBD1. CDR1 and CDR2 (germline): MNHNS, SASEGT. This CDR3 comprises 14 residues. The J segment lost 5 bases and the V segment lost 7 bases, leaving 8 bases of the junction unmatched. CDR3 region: CASIDRGRINEQYF. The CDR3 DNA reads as TGTGCCAGCATCGACAGGGGGCGCATCAACGAGCAGTACTTC.

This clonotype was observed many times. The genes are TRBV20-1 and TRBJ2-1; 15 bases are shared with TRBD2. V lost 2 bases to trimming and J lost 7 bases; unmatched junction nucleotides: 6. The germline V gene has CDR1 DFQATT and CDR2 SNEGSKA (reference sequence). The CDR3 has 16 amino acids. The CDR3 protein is CSARQTGTSGGNEQFF. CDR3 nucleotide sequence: TGCAGTGCTAGACAGACCGGGACTAGCGGGGGGAATGAGCAGTTCTTC.

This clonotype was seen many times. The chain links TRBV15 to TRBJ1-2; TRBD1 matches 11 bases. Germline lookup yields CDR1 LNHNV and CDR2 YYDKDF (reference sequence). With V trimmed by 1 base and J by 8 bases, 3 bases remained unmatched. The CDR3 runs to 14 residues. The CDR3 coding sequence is TGTGCCACCAGCAGAGTAAGGACAGGGGGCGGCTACACCTTC. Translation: CATSRVRTGGGYTF.

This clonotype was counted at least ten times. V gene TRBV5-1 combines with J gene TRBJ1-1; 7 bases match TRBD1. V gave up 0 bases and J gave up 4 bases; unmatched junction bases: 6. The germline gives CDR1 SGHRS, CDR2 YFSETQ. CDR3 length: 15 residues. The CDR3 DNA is TGCGCCAGCAGCTTGGCACAGGGGAGGAGCACTGAAGCTTTCTTT. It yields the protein CASSLAQGRSTEAFF. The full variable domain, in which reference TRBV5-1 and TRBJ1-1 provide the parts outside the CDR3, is KAGVTQTPRYLIKTRGQQVTLSCSPISGHRSVSWYQQTPGQGLQFLFEYFSETQRNKGNFPGRFSGRQFSNSRSEMNVSTLELGDSALYLCASSLAQGRSTEAFFGQGTRLTVV.

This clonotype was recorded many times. CDR3 protein: CATSDPDSLNEKLFF. The DNA of the CDR3 is TGTGCCACCAGCGACCCGGACAGCCTTAATGAAAAACTGTTTTTT. The V call is TRBV15, the J call TRBJ1-4; D perhaps matches TRBD1 (6 bases). Germline V gives CDR1 LNHNV, CDR2 YYDKDF (reference sequence). V lost 5 bases to trimming and J lost 4 bases, with 14 bases between them. The CDR3 loop spans 15 amino acids.

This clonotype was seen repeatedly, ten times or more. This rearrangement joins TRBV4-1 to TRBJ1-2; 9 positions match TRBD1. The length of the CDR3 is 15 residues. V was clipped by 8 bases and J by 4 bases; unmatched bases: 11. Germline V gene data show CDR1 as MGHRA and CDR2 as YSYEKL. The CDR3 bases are TGCGCCAGCGGCAGAACAGGGGGCGCCTTCTATGGCTACACCTTC. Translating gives CASGRTGGAFYGYTF.

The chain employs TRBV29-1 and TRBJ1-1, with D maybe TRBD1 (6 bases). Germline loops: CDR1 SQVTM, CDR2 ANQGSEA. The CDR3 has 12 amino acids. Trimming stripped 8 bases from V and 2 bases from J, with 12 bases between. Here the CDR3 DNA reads TGCAGCTCCAGGGGCAGAAACACTGAAGCTTTCTTT. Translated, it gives CSSRGRNTEAFF.

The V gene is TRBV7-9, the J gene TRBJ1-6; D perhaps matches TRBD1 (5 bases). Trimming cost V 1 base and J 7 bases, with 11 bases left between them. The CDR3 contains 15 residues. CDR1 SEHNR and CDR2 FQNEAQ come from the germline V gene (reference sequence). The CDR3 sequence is CASSLDGGGNSPLHF. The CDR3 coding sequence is TGTGCCAGCAGCTTAGACGGCGGGGGGAATTCACCCCTCCACTTT.

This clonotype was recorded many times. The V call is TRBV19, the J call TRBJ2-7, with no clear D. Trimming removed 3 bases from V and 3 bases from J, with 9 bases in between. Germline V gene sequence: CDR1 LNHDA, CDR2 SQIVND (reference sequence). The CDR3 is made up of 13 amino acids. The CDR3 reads CASSMSRFYEQYF. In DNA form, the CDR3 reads TGTGCCAGTAGTATGTCACGTTTCTACGAGCAGTACTTC.

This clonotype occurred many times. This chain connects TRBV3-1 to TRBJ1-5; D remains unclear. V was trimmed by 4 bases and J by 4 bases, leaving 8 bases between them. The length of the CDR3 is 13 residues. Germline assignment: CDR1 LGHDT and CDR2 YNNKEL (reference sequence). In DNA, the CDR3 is TGTGCCAGCAGCCCTACGGGGAATCAGCCCCAGCATTTT. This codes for CASSPTGNQPQHF.

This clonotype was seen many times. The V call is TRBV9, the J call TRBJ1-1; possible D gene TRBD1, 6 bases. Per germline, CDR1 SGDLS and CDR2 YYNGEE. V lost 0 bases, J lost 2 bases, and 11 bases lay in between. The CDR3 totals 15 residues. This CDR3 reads CASSVEGGPNTEAFF. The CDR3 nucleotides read TGTGCCAGCAGCGTAGAGGGGGGCCCTAACACTGAAGCTTTCTTT.

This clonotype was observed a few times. CDR3 in DNA: TGCAGTGCTAGACACCCTACCCAAGAGACCCAGTACTTC. Encoded protein: CSARHPTQETQYF. This chain connects TRBV20-1 to TRBJ2-5, with D unresolved. The V and J ends lost 2 bases and 1 base respectively, with 8 bases between them. The length of the CDR3 is 13 residues. Germline V CDR1 and CDR2: DFQATT, SNEGSKA (reference sequence).

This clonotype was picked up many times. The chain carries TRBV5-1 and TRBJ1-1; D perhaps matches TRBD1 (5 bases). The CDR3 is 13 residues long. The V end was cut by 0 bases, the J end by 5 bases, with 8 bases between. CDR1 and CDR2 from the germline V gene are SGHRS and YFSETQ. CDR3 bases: TGCGCCAGCAGCTTGGCCGGGACTACTGAAGCTTTCTTT. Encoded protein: CASSLAGTTEAFF.

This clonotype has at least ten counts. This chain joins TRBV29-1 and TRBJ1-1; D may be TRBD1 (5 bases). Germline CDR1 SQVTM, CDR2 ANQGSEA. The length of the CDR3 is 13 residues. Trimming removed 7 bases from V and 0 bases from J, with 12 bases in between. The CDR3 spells CSAETELNTEAFF. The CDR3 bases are TGCAGCGCTGAGACAGAACTGAACACTGAAGCTTTCTTT. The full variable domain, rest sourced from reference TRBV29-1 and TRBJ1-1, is SAVISQKPSRDICQRGTSLTIQCQVDSQVTMMFWYRQQPGQSLTLIATANQGSEATYESGFVIDKFPISRPNLTFSTLTVSNMSPEDSSIYLCSAETELNTEAFFGQGTRLTVV.

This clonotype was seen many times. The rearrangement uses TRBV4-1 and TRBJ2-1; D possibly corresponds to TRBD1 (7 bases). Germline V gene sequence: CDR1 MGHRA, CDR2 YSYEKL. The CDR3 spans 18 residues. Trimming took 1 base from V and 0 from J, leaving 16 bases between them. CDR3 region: CASSQGGTAGSSYNEQFF. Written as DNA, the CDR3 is TGCGCCAGCAGCCAAGGAGGGACAGCGGGCAGCTCCTACAATGAGCAGTTCTTC.

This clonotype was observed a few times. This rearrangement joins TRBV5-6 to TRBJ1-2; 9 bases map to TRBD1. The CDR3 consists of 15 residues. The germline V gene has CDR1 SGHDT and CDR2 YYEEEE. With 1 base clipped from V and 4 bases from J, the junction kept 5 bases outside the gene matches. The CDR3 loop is CASSLYGQGPYGYTF. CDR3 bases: TGTGCCAGCAGCTTGTACGGACAGGGGCCCTATGGCTACACCTTC.

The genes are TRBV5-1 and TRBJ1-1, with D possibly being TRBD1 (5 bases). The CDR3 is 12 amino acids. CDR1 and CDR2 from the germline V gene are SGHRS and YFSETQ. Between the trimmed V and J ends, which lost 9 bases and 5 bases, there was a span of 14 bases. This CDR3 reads CATRDSGTEAFF. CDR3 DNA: TGCGCCACCCGGGACTCTGGGACTGAAGCTTTCTTT.

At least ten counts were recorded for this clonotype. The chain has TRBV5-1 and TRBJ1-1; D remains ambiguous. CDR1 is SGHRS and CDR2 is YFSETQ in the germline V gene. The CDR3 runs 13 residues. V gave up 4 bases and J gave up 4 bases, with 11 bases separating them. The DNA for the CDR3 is TGCGCCAGCAGCGCTGGTCTCCTCACTGAAGCTTTCTTT. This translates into CASSAGLLTEAFF.

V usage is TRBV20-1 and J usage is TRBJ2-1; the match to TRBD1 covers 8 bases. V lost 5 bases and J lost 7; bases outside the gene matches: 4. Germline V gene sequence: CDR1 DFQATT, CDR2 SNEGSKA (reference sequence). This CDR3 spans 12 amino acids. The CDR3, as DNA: TGCAGTGCTGTGGACAGGGTGAATGAGCAGTTCTTC. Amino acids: CSAVDRVNEQFF.

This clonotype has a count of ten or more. The CDR3 is CAWSDRQGVYGYTF. CDR3 DNA: TGTGCCTGGAGTGACAGACAGGGAGTCTATGGCTACACCTTC. The V call is TRBV30, the J call TRBJ1-2; the match to TRBD1 covers 7 bases. The CDR3 extends over 14 amino acids. V gave up 1 base and J gave up 4 bases; unmatched junction bases: 6. Germline loops: CDR1 GTSNPN, CDR2 SVGIG (reference sequence).

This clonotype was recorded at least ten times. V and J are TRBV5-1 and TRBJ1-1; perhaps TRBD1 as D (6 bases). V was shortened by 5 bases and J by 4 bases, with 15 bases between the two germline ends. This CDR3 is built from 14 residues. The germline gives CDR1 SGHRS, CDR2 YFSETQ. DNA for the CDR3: TGCGCCAGCAGTACACAGTTACAGGGCACTGAAGCTTTCTTT. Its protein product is CASSTQLQGTEAFF.

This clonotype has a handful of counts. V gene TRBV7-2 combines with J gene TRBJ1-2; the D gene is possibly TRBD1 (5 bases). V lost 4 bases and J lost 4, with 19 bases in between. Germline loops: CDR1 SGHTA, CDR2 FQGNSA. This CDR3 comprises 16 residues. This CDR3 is CASSSSFVDSAYGYTF. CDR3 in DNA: TGTGCCAGCAGCTCATCTTTTGTCGACAGTGCCTATGGCTACACCTTC.